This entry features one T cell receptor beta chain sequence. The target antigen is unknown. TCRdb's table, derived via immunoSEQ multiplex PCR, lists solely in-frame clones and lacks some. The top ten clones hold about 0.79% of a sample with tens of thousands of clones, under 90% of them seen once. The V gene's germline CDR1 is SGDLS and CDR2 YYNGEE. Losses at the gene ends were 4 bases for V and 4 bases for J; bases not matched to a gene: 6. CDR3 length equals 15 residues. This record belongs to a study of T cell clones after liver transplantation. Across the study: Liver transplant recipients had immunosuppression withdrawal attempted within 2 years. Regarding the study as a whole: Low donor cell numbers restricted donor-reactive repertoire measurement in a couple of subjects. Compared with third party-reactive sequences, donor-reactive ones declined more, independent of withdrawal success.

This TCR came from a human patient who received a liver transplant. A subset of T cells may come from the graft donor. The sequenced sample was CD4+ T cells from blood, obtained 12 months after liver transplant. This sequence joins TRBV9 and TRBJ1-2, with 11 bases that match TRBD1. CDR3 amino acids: CASSTRTGGGYGYTF. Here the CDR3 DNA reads TGTGCCAGCAGCACCCGGACAGGGGGCGGCTATGGCTACACCTTC.